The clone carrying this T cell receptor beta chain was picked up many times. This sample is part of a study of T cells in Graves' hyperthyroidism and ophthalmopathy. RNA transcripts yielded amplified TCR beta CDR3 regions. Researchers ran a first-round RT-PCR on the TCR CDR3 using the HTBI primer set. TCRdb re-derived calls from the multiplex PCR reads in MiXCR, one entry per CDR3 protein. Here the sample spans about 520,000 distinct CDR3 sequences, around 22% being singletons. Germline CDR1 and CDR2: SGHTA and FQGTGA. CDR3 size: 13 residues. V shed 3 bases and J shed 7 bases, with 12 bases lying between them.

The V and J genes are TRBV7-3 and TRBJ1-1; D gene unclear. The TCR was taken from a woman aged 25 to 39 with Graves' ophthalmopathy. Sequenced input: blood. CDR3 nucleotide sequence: TGTGCCAGCAGCTTCGGGGTCGGTAATGAAGCTTTCTTT. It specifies CASSFGVGNEAFF.